The sequence of this T cell receptor (beta chain) was determined in a study of shared clonotypes between healthy human individuals. Overall study findings and caveats: Non-shared clonotypes had lower generation probabilities than clonotypes shared by all four sorted-subset donors.

TCRdb keeps only in-frame clones here, not all; method: immunoSEQ multiplex PCR. Altogether roughly 2.6 million clones are present, roughly 92% being singletons, with the ten largest covering 0.11% to 0.15%. About this clone itself: The antigen is unknown. The identical CDR3 is also encoded by other nucleotide sequences in the sample.

Sequencing input: naive CD4+ T cells sorted from blood. Subset given: CD45RA+ positively selected. This clonotype was sampled from a man aged 18 to 30 in good health.

CDR3 protein: CASSASGGYTF. CDR3 nucleotide sequence: TGTGCCAGCAGTGCATCGGGGGGCTACACCTTC. The rearrangement joins TRBV28 to TRBJ1-2; no firm D call. CDR1 is MDHEN and CDR2 is SYDVKM in the germline V gene. V dropped 5 bases and J dropped 8 bases, with 9 bases sitting between them. There are 11 residues in the CDR3.